One sample yielded the 14 T cell receptor beta chains listed below, sequenced in a study of T cells in Graves' hyperthyroidism and ophthalmopathy. TCR beta CDR3 sequences were amplified from RNA transcripts. Primed by the HTBI set, a first-round RT-PCR was run on the TCR CDR3. MiXCR, applied by TCRdb to the multiplex PCR reads, yields one record per CDR3 protein. The sample consists of about 500,000 distinct CDR3 sequences, over 15% of them appearing once. Sequenced material: blood. The receptors shown here come from a woman aged 18-29 years with Graves' ophthalmopathy.

The J gene is TRBJ1-6, the V gene TRBV11-1; no firm D call. Deletions cut 4 bases from V and 10 bases from J, with 14 bases between. The length of the CDR3 is 14 residues. Germline lookup yields CDR1 SGHAT and CDR2 FQDESV (reference sequence). Here the CDR3 DNA reads TGTGCCAGCAGCTCCTGGACCCTAGACTCACCCCTCCACTTT. Translation gives CASSSWTLDSPLHF.

Many counts were recorded for this clonotype. V and J are TRBV3-1 and TRBJ2-3, with D tentatively TRBD2 (6 bases). The germline V gene has CDR1 LGHDT and CDR2 YNNKEL (reference sequence). This CDR3 region has 16 residues. V was trimmed by 6 bases and J by 0 bases, leaving 16 bases between them. The CDR3 coding sequence is TGTGCCAGCAGACACACGCGTCTAGCGAGCACAGATACGCAGTATTTT. Translated: CASRHTRLASTDTQYF.

This clonotype was recorded many times. The chain has TRBV20-1 and TRBJ2-1, with TRBD2 matching 7 bases. Germline CDR1 and CDR2: DFQATT and SNEGSKA (reference sequence). This CDR3 region has 17 residues. V trimming: 0 bases; J trimming: 0 bases; junction bases outside the gene matches: 8. The CDR3 coding sequence is TGCAGTGCTAGAGATACCACTAGCGCTAGCTCCTACAATGAGCAGTTCTTC. As protein: CSARDTTSASSYNEQFF.

Ten or more counts support this clonotype. The chain has TRBV30 and TRBJ1-1; unclear D gene. Trimming took 0 bases from V and 0 from J, leaving 8 bases between them. CDR1 and CDR2 (germline): GTSNPN, SVGIG (reference sequence). The CDR3 contains 14 residues. For the CDR3, the DNA is TGTGCCTGGAGTGTAATGTCGGTGAACACTGAAGCTTTCTTT. Its protein is CAWSVMSVNTEAFF.

This clonotype was counted many times. The V and J genes are TRBV7-8 and TRBJ2-5; TRBD1 matches at 9 bases. The germline CDR1 and CDR2 sequences are SGHVS and FQNEAQ. V was pared by 5 bases and J by 0 bases, with 1 base of the junction left unmatched. The CDR3 runs to 14 residues. DNA of the CDR3: TGTGCCAGCAGCCGGACAGGGGACCAAGAGACCCAGTACTTC. Translated, it gives CASSRTGDQETQYF.

This clonotype has at least ten counts. The chain couples TRBV6-5 to TRBJ2-7, with D perhaps TRBD2 (5 bases). This CDR3 is built from 13 residues. Germline-derived CDR1 and CDR2 are MNHEY and SVGAGI. The V and J ends lost 2 bases and 3 bases respectively, with 8 bases between them. This CDR3 is CASSYGSLYEQYF. The CDR3 nucleotides read TGTGCCAGCAGTTACGGGAGTCTCTACGAGCAGTACTTC.

This clonotype came up a few times. The genes are TRBV11-3 and TRBJ1-4; 9 bases agree with TRBD1. This CDR3 is built from 17 residues. J lost 8 bases, V lost 4 bases, and 14 bases had no gene match. From germline, CDR1 is SGHNT and CDR2 YENEEA. The CDR3, as DNA: TGTGCCAGCAGCTCCACCGTCCCGGGACAGGGAGGGGAAAAACTGTTTTTT. Translating gives CASSSTVPGQGGEKLFF. Supplemented by reference TRBV11-3 and TRBJ1-4, the full variable domain reads EAGVVQSPRYKIIEKKQPVAFWCNPISGHNTLYWYLQNLGQGPELLIRYENEEAVDDSQLPKDRFSAERLKGVDSTLKIQPAELGDSAVYLCASSSTVPGQGGEKLFFGSGTQLSVL.

This clonotype was seen more than once but under ten times. The CDR3 sequence is CASSEEQISGNTIYF. The CDR3 DNA reads as TGTGCCAGCAGTGAAGAACAGATCTCTGGAAACACCATATATTTT. The V and J genes are TRBV6-1 and TRBJ1-3; unclear D gene. Germline CDR1 MNHNS, CDR2 SASEGT. The germline V and J ends were trimmed by 1 base and 0 bases, with 7 bases remaining between them. CDR3 length: 15 residues.

This clonotype was counted many times. This sequence joins TRBV28 and TRBJ2-1; 8 bases agree with TRBD2. Trimming cost V 9 bases and J 6 bases; bases outside gene matches: 10. This CDR3 has 14 amino acids. Germline values: CDR1 MDHEN, CDR2 SYDVKM. The CDR3 region is CASVPGLATNEQFF. In DNA, the CDR3 is TGTGCCAGTGTTCCTGGACTAGCAACCAATGAGCAGTTCTTC.

This clonotype appeared many times. The J gene is TRBJ2-7, the V gene TRBV20-1, with D maybe TRBD2 (6 bases). Germline V lookup: CDR1 DFQATT, CDR2 SNEGSKA (reference sequence). The CDR3 loop spans 14 amino acids. The germline V and J ends were trimmed by 6 bases and 6 bases, with 21 bases remaining between them. The CDR3 sequence is CSAEAGRQEGEQYF. The CDR3 DNA reads as TGCAGTGCGGAAGCGGGCAGGCAGGAAGGCGAGCAGTACTTC.

This clonotype showed up many times. V gene TRBV6-2 or TRBV6-3 combines with J gene TRBJ2-7; 11 nucleotides agree with TRBD1. Germline-derived CDR1 and CDR2 are MNHEY and SVGEGT. Trimming at V came to 6 bases and at J to 3 bases, leaving 7 bases not matched to a gene. The CDR3 is 15 residues long. The CDR3 protein is CASRSPGTGGYEQYF. In DNA, the CDR3 is TGTGCCAGCAGATCCCCCGGGACAGGGGGCTACGAGCAGTACTTC.

This clonotype was picked up many times. The rearrangement uses TRBV11-2 and TRBJ2-1, with D uncertain. Between the trimmed V and J ends, which lost 0 bases and 9 bases, there was a span of 21 bases. Per germline, CDR1 SGHAT and CDR2 FQNNGV. This CDR3 has 17 residues. DNA of the CDR3: TGTGCCAGCAGCTTAGAGGTACTGGACCTTACCCGGGCTGAGCAGTTCTTC. It encodes CASSLEVLDLTRAEQFF. The full variable domain, in which reference TRBV11-2 and TRBJ2-1 provide the parts outside the CDR3, is EAGVAQSPRYKIIEKRQSVAFWCNPISGHATLYWYQQILGQGPKLLIQFQNNGVVDDSQLPKDRFSAERLKGVDSTLKIQPAKLEDSAVYLCASSLEVLDLTRAEQFFGPGTRLTVL.

This clonotype was detected a few times. The rearrangement joins TRBV4-1 to TRBJ1-5; 10 bases are shared with TRBD1. Looked up from germline, CDR1 is MGHRA and CDR2 is YSYEKL. The CDR3 runs 17 residues. The V and J ends lost 2 bases and 10 bases, in that order; junction bases with no gene match: 14. This CDR3 is CASSQHGQGTGVKPQHF. The DNA of the CDR3 is TGCGCCAGCAGCCAACATGGACAAGGGACAGGGGTAAAACCCCAGCATTTT.

This clonotype appeared many times. The rearrangement uses TRBV20-1 and TRBJ1-2; D is uncertain. Trimming left V 6 bases short and J 2 bases short, with 16 bases between. Looked up from germline, CDR1 is DFQATT and CDR2 is SNEGSKA (reference sequence). CDR3 size: 14 residues. CDR3 nucleotides: TGCAGTGCCCAAACCTTGGGCACCAACTATGGCTACACCTTC. This translates into CSAQTLGTNYGYTF.